The text below deals with one T cell receptor beta chain. Germline CDR1 is LGHNA and CDR2 is YSLEER. This CDR3 is built from 18 residues. Trimming took off 0 bases at V and 0 bases at J, with 15 bases between the two ends. The sample belongs to a study of OX40 agonist ivuxolimab in advanced cancers. Data came from immunoSEQ multiplex PCR; TCRdb stores just in-frame clones and leaves some out. The sample has about 65,000 clones, around 87% seen once; the top ten hold 0.35% to 0.45%. Sequencing was performed on CD4+ or CD8+ T cells sorted from blood, taken in a trial of the OX40 agonist ivuxolimab. V and J are TRBV4-3 and TRBJ2-1, with D possibly matching TRBD2 (6 bases). The receptor comes from an adult with an advanced solid tumor such as melanoma, head and neck, liver or kidney cancer. CDR3 residues: CASSQDTGGLSSYNEQFF. The CDR3 DNA sequence: TGCGCCAGCAGCCAAGATACCGGGGGACTTAGCTCCTACAATGAGCAGTTCTTC.